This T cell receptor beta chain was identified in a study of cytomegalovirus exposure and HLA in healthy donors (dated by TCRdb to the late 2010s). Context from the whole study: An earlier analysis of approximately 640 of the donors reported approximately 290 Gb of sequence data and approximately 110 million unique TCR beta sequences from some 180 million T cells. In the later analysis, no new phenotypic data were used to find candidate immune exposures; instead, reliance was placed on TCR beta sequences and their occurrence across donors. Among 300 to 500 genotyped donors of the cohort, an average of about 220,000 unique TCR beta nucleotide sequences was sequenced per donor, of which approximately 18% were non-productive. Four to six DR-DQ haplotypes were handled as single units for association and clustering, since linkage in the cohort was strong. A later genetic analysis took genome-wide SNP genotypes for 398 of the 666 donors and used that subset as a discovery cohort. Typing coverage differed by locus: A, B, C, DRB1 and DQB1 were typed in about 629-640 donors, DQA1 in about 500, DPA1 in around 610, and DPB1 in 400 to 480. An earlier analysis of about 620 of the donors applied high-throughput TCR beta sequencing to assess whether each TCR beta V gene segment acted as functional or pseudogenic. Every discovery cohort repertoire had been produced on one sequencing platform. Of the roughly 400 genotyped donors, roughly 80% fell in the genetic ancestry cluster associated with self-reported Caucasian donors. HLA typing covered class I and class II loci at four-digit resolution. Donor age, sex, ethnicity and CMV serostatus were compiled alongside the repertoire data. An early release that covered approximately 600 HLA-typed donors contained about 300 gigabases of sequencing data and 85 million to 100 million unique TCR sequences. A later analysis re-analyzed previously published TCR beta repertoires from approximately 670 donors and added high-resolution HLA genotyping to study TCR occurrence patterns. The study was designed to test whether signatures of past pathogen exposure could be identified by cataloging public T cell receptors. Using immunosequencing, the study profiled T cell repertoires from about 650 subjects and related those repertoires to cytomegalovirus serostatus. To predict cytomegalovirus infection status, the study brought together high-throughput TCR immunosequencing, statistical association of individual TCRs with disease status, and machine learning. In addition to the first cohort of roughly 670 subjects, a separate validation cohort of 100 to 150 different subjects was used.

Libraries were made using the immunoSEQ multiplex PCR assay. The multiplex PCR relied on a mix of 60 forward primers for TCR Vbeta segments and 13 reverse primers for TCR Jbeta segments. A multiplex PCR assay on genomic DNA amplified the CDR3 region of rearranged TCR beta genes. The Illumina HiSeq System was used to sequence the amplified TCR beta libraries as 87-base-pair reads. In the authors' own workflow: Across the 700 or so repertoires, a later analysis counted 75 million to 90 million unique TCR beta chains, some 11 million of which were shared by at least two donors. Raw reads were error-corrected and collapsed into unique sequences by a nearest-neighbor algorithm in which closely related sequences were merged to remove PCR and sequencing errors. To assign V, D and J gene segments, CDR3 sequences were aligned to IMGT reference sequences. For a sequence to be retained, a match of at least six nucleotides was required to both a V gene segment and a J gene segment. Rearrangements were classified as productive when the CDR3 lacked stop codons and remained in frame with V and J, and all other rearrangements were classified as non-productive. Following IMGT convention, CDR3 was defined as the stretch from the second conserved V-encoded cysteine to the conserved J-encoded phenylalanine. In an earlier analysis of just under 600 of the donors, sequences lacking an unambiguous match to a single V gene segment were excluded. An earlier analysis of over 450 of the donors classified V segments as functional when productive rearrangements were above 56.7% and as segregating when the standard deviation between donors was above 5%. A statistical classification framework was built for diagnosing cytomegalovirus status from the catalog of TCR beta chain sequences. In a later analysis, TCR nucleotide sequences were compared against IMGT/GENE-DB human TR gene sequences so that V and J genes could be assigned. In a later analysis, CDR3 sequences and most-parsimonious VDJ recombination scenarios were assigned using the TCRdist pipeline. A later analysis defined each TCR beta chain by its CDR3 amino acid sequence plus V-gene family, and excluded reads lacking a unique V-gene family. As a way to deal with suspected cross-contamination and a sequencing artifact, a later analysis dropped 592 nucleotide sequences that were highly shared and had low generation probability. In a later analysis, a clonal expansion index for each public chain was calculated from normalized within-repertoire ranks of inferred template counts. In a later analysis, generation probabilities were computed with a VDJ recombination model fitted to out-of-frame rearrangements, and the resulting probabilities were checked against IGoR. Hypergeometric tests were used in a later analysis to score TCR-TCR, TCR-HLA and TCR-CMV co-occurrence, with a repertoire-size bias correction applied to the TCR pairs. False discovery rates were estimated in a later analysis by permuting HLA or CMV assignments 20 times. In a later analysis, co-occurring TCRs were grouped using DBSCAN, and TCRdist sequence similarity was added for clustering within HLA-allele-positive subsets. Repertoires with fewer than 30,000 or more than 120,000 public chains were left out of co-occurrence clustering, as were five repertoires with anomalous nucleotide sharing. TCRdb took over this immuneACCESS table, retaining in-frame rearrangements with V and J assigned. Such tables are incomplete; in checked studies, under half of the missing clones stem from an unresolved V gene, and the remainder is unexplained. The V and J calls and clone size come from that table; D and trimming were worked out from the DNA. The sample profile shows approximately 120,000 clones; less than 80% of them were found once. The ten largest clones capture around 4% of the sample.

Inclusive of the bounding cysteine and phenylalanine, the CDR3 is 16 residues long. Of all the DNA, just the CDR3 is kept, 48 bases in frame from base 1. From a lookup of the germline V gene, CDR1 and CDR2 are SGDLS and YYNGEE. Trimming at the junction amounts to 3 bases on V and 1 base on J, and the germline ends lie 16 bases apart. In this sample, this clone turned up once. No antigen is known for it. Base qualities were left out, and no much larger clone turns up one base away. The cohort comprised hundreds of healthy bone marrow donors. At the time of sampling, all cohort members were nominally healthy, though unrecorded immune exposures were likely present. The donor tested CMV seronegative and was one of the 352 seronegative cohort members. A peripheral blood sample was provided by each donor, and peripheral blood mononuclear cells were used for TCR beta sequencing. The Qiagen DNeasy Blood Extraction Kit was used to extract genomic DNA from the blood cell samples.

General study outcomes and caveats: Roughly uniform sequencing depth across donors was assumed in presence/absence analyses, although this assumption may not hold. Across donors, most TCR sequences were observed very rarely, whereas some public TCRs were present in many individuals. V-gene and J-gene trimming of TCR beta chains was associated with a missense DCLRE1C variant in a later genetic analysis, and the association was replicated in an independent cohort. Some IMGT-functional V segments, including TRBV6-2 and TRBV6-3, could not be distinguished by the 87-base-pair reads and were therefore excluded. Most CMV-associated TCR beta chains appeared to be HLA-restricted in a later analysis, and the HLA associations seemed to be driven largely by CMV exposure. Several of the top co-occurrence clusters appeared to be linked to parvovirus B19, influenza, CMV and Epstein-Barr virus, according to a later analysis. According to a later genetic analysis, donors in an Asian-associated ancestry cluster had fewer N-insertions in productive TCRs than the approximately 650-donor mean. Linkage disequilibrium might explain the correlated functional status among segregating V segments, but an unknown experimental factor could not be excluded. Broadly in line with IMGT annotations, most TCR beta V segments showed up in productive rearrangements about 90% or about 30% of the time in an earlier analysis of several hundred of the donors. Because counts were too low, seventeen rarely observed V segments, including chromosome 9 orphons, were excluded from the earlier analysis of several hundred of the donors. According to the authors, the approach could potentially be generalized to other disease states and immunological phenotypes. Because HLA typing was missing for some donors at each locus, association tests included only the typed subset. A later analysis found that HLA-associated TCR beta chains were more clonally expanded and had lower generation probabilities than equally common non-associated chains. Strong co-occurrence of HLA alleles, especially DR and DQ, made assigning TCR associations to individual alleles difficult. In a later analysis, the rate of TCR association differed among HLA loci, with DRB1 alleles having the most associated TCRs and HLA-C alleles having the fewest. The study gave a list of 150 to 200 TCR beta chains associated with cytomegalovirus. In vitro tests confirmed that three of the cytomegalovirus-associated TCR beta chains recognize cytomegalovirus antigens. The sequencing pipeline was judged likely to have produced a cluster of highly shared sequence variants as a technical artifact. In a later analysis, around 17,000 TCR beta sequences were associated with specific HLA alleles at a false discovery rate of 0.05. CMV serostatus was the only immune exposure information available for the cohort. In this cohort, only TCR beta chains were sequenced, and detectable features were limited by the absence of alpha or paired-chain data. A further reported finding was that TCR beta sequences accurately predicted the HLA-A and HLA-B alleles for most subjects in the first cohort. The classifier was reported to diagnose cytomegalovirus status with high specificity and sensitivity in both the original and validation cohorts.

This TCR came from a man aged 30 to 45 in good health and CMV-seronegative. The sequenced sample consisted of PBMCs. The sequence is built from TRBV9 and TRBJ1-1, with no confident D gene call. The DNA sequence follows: TGTGCCAGCAGCGCCTCAGGTCTCTTGGGGAACACTGAAGCTTTCTTT. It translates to CASSASGLLGNTEAFF.